These 3 T cell receptor beta chains were sequenced from one sample in a study of blood T cell repertoires in COVID-19. Assay: immunoSEQ multiplex PCR; the TCRdb copy retains only in-frame clones and omits some. The table lists tens of thousands of clones, over 60% of them singletons, with approximately 20% in the top ten. The sequencing sample was made of peripheral blood. Receptor source: a man aged 25-40 years with COVID-19, enrolled during active disease.

This chain uses TRBV24-1 with TRBJ1-5, with TRBD1 matching over 9 bases. The junction had 9 bases not matched to a gene; V was cut back by 4 bases and J by 6 bases. The CDR3 length is 16 residues. The V gene's germline CDR1 is KGHDR and CDR2 SFDVKD. The CDR3 DNA follows: TGTGCCACCAGTGACACAACAGGGGGCCTAGGTCAGCCCCAGCATTTT. Its translation is CATSDTTGGLGQPQHF.

This chain connects TRBV7-3 to TRBJ2-2, with 8 bases matching TRBD1. CDR1 and CDR2 (germline): SGHTA, FQGTGA. V lost 6 bases, J lost 6 bases, and 6 bases stayed unmatched. This CDR3 comprises 14 residues. The DNA of the CDR3 is TGTGCCAGCAGAGACCAGGGGGCCTCCGGGGAGCTGTTTTTT. Protein sequence: CASRDQGASGELFF. Combining the CDR3 with reference TRBV7-3 and TRBJ2-2 gives the whole variable domain GAGVSQTPSNKVTEKGKYVELRCDPISGHTALYWYRQSLGQGPEFLIYFQGTGAADDSGLPNDRFFAVRPEGSVSTLKIQRTERGDSAVYLCASRDQGASGELFFGEGSRLTVL.

The rearrangement uses TRBV4-1 and TRBJ2-7, with a possible D match to TRBD1 (6 bases). The CDR3 sequence is 15 residues long. V was clipped by 1 base and J by 3 bases, with 13 bases between them. Looked up from germline, CDR1 is MGHRA and CDR2 is YSYEKL. The CDR3 DNA reads as TGCGCCAGCAGCCAAGTGGTCACAGGGATCTACGAGCAGTACTTC. Translation gives CASSQVVTGIYEQYF.